This T cell receptor (beta chain) originates from a study of read filtering for tumor transcriptome and immune sequencing. Study in general: By R-ISS, stages I, II and III held approximately 8, 17 and 7 patients. TCR-mapped reads were about 3.5 to 10.27 million with IR-seq versus roughly 85 to 1,400 with RNA-seq.

Molecular barcoded adaptors covering alpha/delta and beta/gamma chains were used on 400 to 450 ng RNA. One entry per CDR3 protein results from TCRdb running MiXCR on the reads. Among about 90,000 distinct CDR3 sequences listed, approximately 13% were seen once. Trimming at V came to 6 bases and at J to 7 bases, leaving 13 bases not matched to a gene. Germline V CDR1 and CDR2: SGHRS, YFSETQ. The CDR3 is made up of 16 amino acids. This clonotype has at least ten counts. The sample consisted of a population of CD138-negative cells sorted from bone marrow. This TCR derives from a donor at least 40 years old with multiple myeloma. The chain combines TRBV5-1 with TRBJ2-1; 10 nucleotides line up with TRBD2. CDR3: CASTFRGSSGSNEQFF. The CDR3 bases are TGCGCCAGCACGTTCCGGGGGTCTAGCGGGAGTAATGAGCAGTTCTTC.